Following are 23 T cell receptor beta chains from one sample sequenced in a study of lymphopenia after photon versus proton radiotherapy. TCRdb's table, derived via immunoSEQ multiplex PCR, lists solely in-frame clones and lacks some. The sample holds 75,000 or so clones, 65% to 85% seen once. The sequences come from peripheral blood, collected from a patient treated with proton-based radiotherapy. All receptors come from a man in his sixties with pancreatic cancer.

The V and J genes are TRBV7-8 and TRBJ1-3, with TRBD1 as a possible D gene (6 bases). The germline gives CDR1 SGHVS, CDR2 FQNEAQ. CDR3 length: 16 amino acids. V was shortened by 5 bases and J by 4 bases, with 18 bases between the two germline ends. The CDR3 sequence is CASSPRGNLLGNTIYF. Written as DNA, the CDR3 is TGTGCCAGCAGCCCGAGGGGGAACCTCCTCGGAAACACCATATATTTT.

The chain has TRBV10-3 and TRBJ1-3, with no clear D. Trimming pared 5 bases from V and 0 bases from J, leaving 8 bases between. This CDR3 spans 14 amino acids. The germline gives CDR1 ENHRY, CDR2 SYGVKD. CDR3 region: CAISPDSSGNTIYF. DNA for the CDR3: TGTGCCATCAGTCCAGATTCCTCTGGAAACACCATATATTTT.

The chain carries TRBV11-3 and TRBJ2-7, with D possibly called TRBD1 or TRBD2 (5 bases each). Germline assignment: CDR1 SGHNT and CDR2 YENEEA. The CDR3 spans 14 residues. V shed 8 bases and J shed 3 bases, with 17 bases lying between them. CDR3 protein: CASGPGLQDYEQYF. CDR3 DNA sequence: TGTGCCAGCGGCCCGGGGCTCCAAGACTACGAGCAGTACTTC.

In its sample, this clone was seen a few times. J is TRBJ2-2 and V is TRBV7-2; no reliable D call. Germline CDR1 is SGHTA and CDR2 is FQGNSA. This CDR3 is 13 amino acids long. V lost 1 base and J 5 bases, leaving 5 bases between the germline ends. CDR3 nucleotide sequence: TGTGCCAGCAGCTTAGTGGAAACCGGGGAGCTGTTTTTT. It specifies CASSLVETGELFF.

This sequence joins TRBV7-3 and TRBJ2-1, with a weak D call TRBD2 (6 bases). This CDR3 spans 19 amino acids. Germline values: CDR1 SGHTA, CDR2 FQGTGA. V was pared by 5 bases and J by 6 bases, with 29 bases between. The CDR3 reads CASSNPLGGRGSLVNEQFF. CDR3 nucleotide sequence: TGTGCCAGCAGCAACCCATTAGGAGGGAGAGGGTCCCTAGTCAATGAGCAGTTCTTC. The full variable domain, rest sourced from reference TRBV7-3 and TRBJ2-1, is GAGVSQTPSNKVTEKGKYVELRCDPISGHTALYWYRQSLGQGPEFLIYFQGTGAADDSGLPNDRFFAVRPEGSVSTLKIQRTERGDSAVYLCASSNPLGGRGSLVNEQFFGPGTRLTVL.

The chain couples TRBV5-5 to TRBJ1-6; possibly TRBD1 for D (6 bases). The germline V gene has CDR1 SGHKS and CDR2 YYEKEE (reference sequence). CDR3 length equals 14 residues. The V end lost 3 bases, the J end lost 10 bases, and 14 bases lay between the germline ends. CDR3 loop: CASSSEQGGSPLHF. In nucleotides, the CDR3 is TGTGCCAGCAGCTCGGAACAGGGTGGGTCACCCCTCCACTTT.

The gene calls are TRBV29-1 and TRBJ1-1, with a possible D match to TRBD1 (6 bases). This CDR3 has 13 amino acids. In germline, CDR1 is SQVTM, CDR2 ANQGSEA. V lost 3 bases to trimming and J lost 10 bases, with 18 bases between them. CDR3 nucleotide sequence: TGCAGCGTTGATTGGGTCGGGGGGGCGCGAGCTTTCTTT. Translating it yields CSVDWVGGARAFF.

This clone was counted only a few times. CDR3 residues: CASSLVAGSNEQYF. CDR3 nucleotides: TGTGCCAGCAGCTTAGTGGCGGGGTCGAACGAGCAGTACTTC. The chain combines TRBV7-2 with TRBJ2-7; TRBD2 might be the D (6 bases). Trimming cost V 1 base and J 5 bases, with 12 bases left between them. The CDR3 has 14 amino acids. CDR1 and CDR2 (germline): SGHTA, FQGNSA.

A remark on this clone: The sample carries other DNA sequences with the same CDR3. J is TRBJ2-2 and V is TRBV11-3; no clear D gene. The germline gives CDR1 SGHNT, CDR2 YENEEA. Trimming removed 8 bases at V and 5 bases at J, with 6 bases between. The CDR3 covers 11 residues. In nucleotides, the CDR3 is TGTGCCAGCTCACGGACCGGGGAGCTGTTTTTT. Translation gives CASSRTGELFF.

The chain employs TRBV28 and TRBJ1-2; 9 nucleotides agree with TRBD1. The CDR3 covers 15 residues. Unmatched junction bases numbered 7, after V lost 7 bases and J lost 1 base. The germline CDR1 and CDR2 sequences are MDHEN and SYDVKM. The CDR3 bases are TGTGCCAGCAAAACGACAGGGGGAAATAACTATGGCTACACCTTC. It yields the protein CASKTTGGNNYGYTF.

This chain connects TRBV18 to TRBJ2-1, with D possibly being TRBD2 (5 bases). Germline V gives CDR1 KGHSH, CDR2 LQKENI. V shed 6 bases and J shed 10 bases, with 13 bases lying between them. The CDR3 consists of 12 residues. CDR3: CASSGKRREQFF. DNA for the CDR3: TGTGCCAGCTCGGGCAAAAGGAGGGAGCAGTTCTTC.

The chain employs TRBV4-2 and TRBJ2-3; D call uncertain. The length of the CDR3 is 14 residues. The germline V gene has CDR1 LGHNA and CDR2 YNFKEQ. V was clipped by 0 bases and J by 8 bases, with 12 bases between them. DNA for the CDR3: TGTGCCAGCAGCCAAGACCGGGCTAGAGGTACGCAGTATTTT. Protein sequence: CASSQDRARGTQYF.

The chain combines TRBV6-1 with TRBJ1-5; TRBD1 aligns across 9 bases. The CDR3 loop spans 16 amino acids. From germline, CDR1 is MNHNS and CDR2 SASEGT. V was clipped by 1 base and J by 9 bases; unmatched bases: 10. The CDR3 DNA is TGTGCCAGCAGTGAAGGGGGGACAGGGATTTTTGGGCCCCAGCATTTT. Its protein product is CASSEGGTGIFGPQHF.

V and J are TRBV18 and TRBJ2-5, with 9 bases aligning to TRBD1. The ends lost 6 bases at V and 1 base at J; junction bases unmatched: 18. The CDR3 length is 19 residues. Germline loops: CDR1 KGHSH, CDR2 LQKENI. For the CDR3, the DNA is TGTGCCAGCTCGCTTGGAGGCCCCGGGACAGGGCCCTCCCAAGAGACCCAGTACTTC. Its protein is CASSLGGPGTGPSQETQYF.

The V gene is TRBV5-1, the J gene TRBJ1-1; D may be TRBD1 (6 bases). The CDR3 sequence is 13 residues long. CDR1 is SGHRS, CDR2 YFSETQ, per germline. The V end lost 2 bases, the J end lost 5 bases, and 10 bases lay between the germline ends. CDR3 coding DNA: TGCGCCAGCAGCTTTCACAGGGAAACTGAAGCTTTCTTT. This codes for CASSFHRETEAFF.

The DNA of the CDR3 is TGTGCCAGCAGCTTTGCCGGCCAACAAACCCAGTATTTT. The encoded protein is CASSFAGQQTQYF. The J gene is TRBJ2-3, the V gene TRBV7-2; no clear D. Germline lookup yields CDR1 SGHTA and CDR2 FQGNSA. CDR3 length: 13 residues. V lost 3 bases, J lost 12 bases, and 16 bases lay in between.

The V and J genes are TRBV15 and TRBJ2-3, with 12 nucleotides matching TRBD2. This CDR3 contains 15 residues. Trimming took 8 bases from V and 3 from J; bases not matched to a gene: 6. Germline CDR1 reads LNHNV; CDR2 reads YYDKDF (reference sequence). CDR3 residues: CATQRLAGATDTQYF. Written as DNA, the CDR3 is TGTGCCACCCAGAGACTAGCGGGAGCGACAGATACGCAGTATTTT.

As concerns this clone: One junction end does not reproduce the germline sequence, and a read error may be involved. The chain uses TRBV7-9 and TRBJ2-1, with D unclear. This CDR3 comprises 13 residues. Germline assignment: CDR1 SEHNR and CDR2 FQNEAQ (reference sequence). CDR3 coding DNA: TGTGCCAGCAGCTTGCCTGTCGAGGCAGCCCTCCTCTTC. Translation: CASSLPVEAALLF.

The chain uses TRBV27 and TRBJ1-1; D unresolved. Per germline, CDR1 MNHEY and CDR2 SMNVEV (reference sequence). V was shortened by 5 bases and J by 6 bases, with 7 bases between the two germline ends. CDR3 length: 11 residues. CDR3 DNA sequence: TGTGCCAGCAGTGGACTCTCTGAAGCTTTCTTT. Translating it yields CASSGLSEAFF.

This rearrangement joins TRBV2 to TRBJ1-5, with no clear D. The CDR3 is made up of 13 amino acids. The V gene's germline CDR1 is SNHLY and CDR2 FYNNEI. V lost 6 bases to trimming and J lost 0 bases, with 6 bases between them. This CDR3 is CASRENSNQPQHF. CDR3 coding DNA: TGTGCCAGCAGGGAGAATAGCAATCAGCCCCAGCATTTT.

The V gene is TRBV27, the J gene TRBJ1-5; TRBD1 is a possible D gene (6 bases). The CDR3 totals 15 residues. The V end was cut by 6 bases, the J end by 6 bases, with 18 bases between. Germline loops: CDR1 MNHEY, CDR2 SMNVEV (reference sequence). In nucleotides, the CDR3 is TGTGCCAGCAGCCCCTCGCAGGGGAAGGGTCAGCCCCAGCATTTT. Protein product: CASSPSQGKGQPQHF.

V usage is TRBV5-5 and J usage is TRBJ1-1; D is uncertain. This CDR3 is built from 14 residues. Germline CDR1 and CDR2: SGHKS and YYEKEE (reference sequence). V dropped 0 bases and J dropped 4 bases, with 10 bases sitting between them. CDR3 amino acids: CASSLEGFSTEAFF. DNA for the CDR3: TGTGCCAGCAGCTTGGAGGGCTTCAGCACTGAAGCTTTCTTT.

This chain connects TRBV2 to TRBJ1-2; 8 bases are shared with TRBD1. In germline, CDR1 is SNHLY, CDR2 FYNNEI. Germline trimming cut 6 bases from V and 8 bases from J; bases unmatched to any gene: 8. The CDR3 has 13 residues. The CDR3, as DNA: TGTGCCAGCAGGGGTGCAGGGGGCGGCGGCTACACCTTC. This codes for CASRGAGGGGYTF.